This T cell receptor (beta chain) is from a study of cytomegalovirus exposure and HLA in healthy donors. Primers for the PCR totalled 60 Vbeta and 13 Jbeta. Produced via immunoSEQ multiplex PCR; TCRdb's table is partial and in-frame only. The table records over 130,000 clones, around 82% of them present only once. The germline V and J ends were trimmed by 2 bases and 4 bases, with 9 bases remaining between them. There are 14 residues in the CDR3. Germline assignment: CDR1 SGHNT and CDR2 YENEEA. The sample consisted of PBMCs. The clonotype comes from a middle-aged woman in good health and CMV-seropositive. The chain employs TRBV11-3 and TRBJ2-1, with D unclear. Here the CDR3 reads CASSLNTKYNEQFF. The CDR3 DNA reads TGTGCCAGCAGCTTAAACACTAAATACAATGAGCAGTTCTTC.